These 14 T cell receptor beta chains share one sample of origin, sequenced in a study of cytomegalovirus exposure and HLA in healthy donors. The PCR had 60 Vbeta and 13 Jbeta primers. Libraries were prepared by immunoSEQ multiplex PCR; TCRdb keeps only in-frame clonotypes and omits some of them. The sample shows fewer than 200,000 clones, roughly 77% of them seen only once. The sequencing input was PBMCs. The receptors shown here come from a woman aged 18-30 years in good health and CMV-seronegative.

The V gene is TRBV4-2, the J gene TRBJ2-1; D might be TRBD2 (7 bases). The CDR3 has 17 residues. V lost 1 base, J lost 3 bases, and 16 bases lay in between. Germline V gene data show CDR1 as LGHNA and CDR2 as YNFKEQ. CDR3 in amino acids: CASSQGGGGRRYNEQFF. The CDR3 region has the DNA TGTGCCAGCAGCCAAGGAGGGGGGGGTCGGCGCTACAATGAGCAGTTCTTC.

This chain joins TRBV28 and TRBJ1-2; 7 bases map to TRBD1. The CDR3 loop spans 14 amino acids. V lost 6 bases, J lost 4 bases, and 8 bases stayed unmatched. Germline V gives CDR1 MDHEN, CDR2 SYDVKM. The CDR3 spells CASSLPSGGYGYTF. CDR3 bases: TGTGCCAGCAGCCTGCCCTCAGGGGGCTATGGCTACACCTTC.

V gene TRBV5-1 combines with J gene TRBJ2-3; a weak D match, TRBD2 (7 bases). The ends were cut back, 10 bases at V and 0 bases at J, with 18 bases in the middle. CDR1 is SGHRS, CDR2 YFSETQ, per germline. The CDR3 consists of 15 residues. CDR3 in amino acids: CASRPAGASTDTQYF. CDR3 in DNA: TGCGCCTCCCGTCCGGCGGGGGCTAGCACAGATACGCAGTATTTT.

The CDR3 DNA reads TGTGCCAGCAGTGGGGGCCCCCTTACAGGGAGCTACGAGCAGTACTTC. This translates into CASSGGPLTGSYEQYF. The chain has TRBV2 and TRBJ2-7; D might be TRBD1 (6 bases). The CDR3 runs to 16 residues. Germline V CDR1 and CDR2: SNHLY, FYNNEI. The V and J ends lost 4 bases and 3 bases respectively, with 19 bases between them.

This clone was seen a handful of times. Germline is not matched at one junction end, which may reflect a read error. The rearrangement joins TRBV7-9 to TRBJ2-1; D unresolved. The CDR3 sequence is 12 residues long. Germline CDR1 is SEHNR and CDR2 is FQNEAQ (reference sequence). CDR3 sequence reads: CSSSSTRDEQFF. The CDR3 DNA reads as TGTTCCAGCAGCTCAACTCGGGATGAGCAGTTCTTC.

This clone was recorded only once. The V call is TRBV9, the J call TRBJ2-7, with a possible D match to TRBD2 (6 bases). The CDR3 has 15 residues. Germline assignment: CDR1 SGDLS and CDR2 YYNGEE. Between the trimmed V and J ends, which lost 0 bases and 5 bases, there was a span of 15 bases. The CDR3 DNA follows: TGTGCCAGCAGCGTAGCCCCGGGAGTTGGCCACGAGCAGTACTTC. Amino acid sequence: CASSVAPGVGHEQYF.

As regards this clone: Other DNA sequences in this specimen translate into the identical CDR3. The chain uses TRBV30 and TRBJ2-4, with a weak D call TRBD1 (6 bases). The germline V and J ends were trimmed by 3 bases and 0 bases, with 15 bases remaining between them. From germline, CDR1 is GTSNPN and CDR2 SVGIG (reference sequence). The CDR3 contains 16 residues. The CDR3 loop reads CAWRPTGILAKNIQYF. CDR3 DNA: TGTGCCTGGAGACCCACAGGGATACTAGCCAAAAACATTCAGTACTTC.

The rearrangement joins TRBV5-1 to TRBJ2-5; weak D call: TRBD1 (6 bases). The CDR3 length is 14 residues. The germline V gene encodes CDR1 SGHRS and CDR2 YFSETQ. V shed 4 bases and J shed 2 bases, with 12 bases lying between them. CDR3 DNA sequence: TGCGCCAGCAGCAACCCCAGGGGTCAAGAGACCCAGTACTTC. It yields the protein CASSNPRGQETQYF.

V usage is TRBV7-8 and J usage is TRBJ2-7; 11 bases match TRBD1. Germline assignment: CDR1 SGHVS and CDR2 FQNEAQ. The ends lost 4 bases at V and 4 bases at J; junction bases unmatched: 3. This CDR3 is built from 14 residues. For the CDR3, the DNA is TGTGCCAGCAGCTCCGGGACAGGGGGGTACGAGCAGTACTTC. It encodes CASSSGTGGYEQYF. Combining the CDR3 with reference TRBV7-8 and TRBJ2-7 gives the whole variable domain GAGVSQSPRYKVAKRGQDVALRCDPISGHVSLFWYQQALGQGPEFLTYFQNEAQLDKSGLPSDRFFAERPEGSVSTLKIQRTQQEDSAVYLCASSSGTGGYEQYFGPGTRLTVT.

V and J are TRBV2 and TRBJ1-6, with TRBD1 identical over 8 bases. J gave up 9 bases and V 2 bases, and 3 bases lay outside the gene matches. CDR3 length equals 14 residues. Germline-derived CDR1 and CDR2 are SNHLY and FYNNEI. DNA for the CDR3: TGTGCCAGCAGTGAACCGGACAGGGCTTCACCCCTCCACTTT. Translation gives CASSEPDRASPLHF.

With respect to this clone: One junction end does not reproduce the germline sequence, and a read error may be involved. This chain joins TRBV7-9 and TRBJ1-2; the match to TRBD1 covers 9 bases. The V gene's germline CDR1 is SEHNR and CDR2 FQNEAQ (reference sequence). This CDR3 spans 16 amino acids. CDR3 loop: CSSSLGQGVTNYGYTF. CDR3 in DNA: TGTTCCAGCAGCTTGGGACAGGGCGTTACTAACTATGGCTACACCTTC.

V usage is TRBV4-1 and J usage is TRBJ1-6; no definite D call. Looked up from germline, CDR1 is MGHRA and CDR2 is YSYEKL. CDR3 size: 17 residues. V shed 1 base and J shed 7 bases, with 17 bases lying between them. CDR3 protein: CASSQVSPGRLNSPLHF. Written as DNA, the CDR3 is TGCGCCAGCAGCCAAGTGAGCCCGGGAAGATTAAATTCACCCCTCCACTTT.

With regard to this clone: At one boundary the junction diverges from the germline segment, which might be a read error. The chain employs TRBV7-9 and TRBJ2-2, with 7 bases identical to TRBD2. Germline V gene lookup returns CDR1 SEHNR and CDR2 FQNEAQ (reference sequence). The CDR3 has 16 residues. This CDR3 reads CSSIRGTSALGGELFF. The CDR3 bases are TGTTCCAGCATTAGAGGAACTAGCGCACTGGGCGGGGAGCTGTTTTTT.

This chain uses TRBV19 with TRBJ2-7; 8 bases agree with TRBD1. J gave up 3 bases and V 6 bases, and 4 bases lay outside the gene matches. This CDR3 contains 13 residues. Germline V CDR1 and CDR2: LNHDA, SQIVND (reference sequence). This CDR3 reads CASSDDRGYEQYF. As DNA, the CDR3 is TGTGCCAGTAGCGACGACAGGGGCTACGAGCAGTACTTC.